Presented here are 23 T cell receptor beta chains from one specimen sequenced in a study of OX40 agonist ivuxolimab in advanced cancers. Sequencing was performed with immunoSEQ multiplex PCR; in TCRdb, only in-frame clones are kept and a portion is missing. Among almost 80,000 clones listed, approximately 84% were seen once. The sample here was CD4+ or CD8+ T cells sorted from blood, taken in a trial of the OX40 agonist ivuxolimab. The receptors derive from an adult with an advanced solid tumor such as melanoma, head and neck, liver or kidney cancer.

The V gene is TRBV7-9, the J gene TRBJ1-4, with a weak D call TRBD1 (5 bases). Trimming shortened V by 5 bases and J by 8 bases, and 21 bases separated the two germline ends. The CDR3 is made up of 16 amino acids. Germline CDR1 is SEHNR and CDR2 is FQNEAQ (reference sequence). The CDR3 DNA follows: TGTGCCAGCAGCCCCCGTCGTTTCGTCGAGGGGGAAAAACTGTTTTTT. It yields the protein CASSPRRFVEGEKLFF.

The V call is TRBV19, the J call TRBJ2-3; the match to TRBD1 covers 8 bases. Germline V gives CDR1 LNHDA, CDR2 SQIVND (reference sequence). The CDR3 covers 14 residues. V dropped 3 bases and J dropped 5; count of bases not matched to a gene: 4. The CDR3 loop reads CASSMDRDIDTQYF. In DNA form, the CDR3 reads TGTGCCAGTAGTATGGACAGGGATATAGATACGCAGTATTTT. Full variable domain (outside the CDR3, taken from reference TRBV19 and TRBJ2-3): DGGITQSPKYLFRKEGQNVTLSCEQNLNHDAMYWYRQDPGQGLRLIYYSQIVNDFQKGDIAEGYSVSREKKESFPLTVTSAQKNPTAFYLCASSMDRDIDTQYFGPGTRLTVL.

CDR3 coding DNA: TGTGCCACCAGCAGCATTAACTACGATCAGCCCCAGCATTTT. As protein: CATSSINYDQPQHF. J is TRBJ1-5 and V is TRBV15; D gene unclear. The CDR3 extends over 14 amino acids. Deletions cut 3 bases from V and 5 bases from J, with 11 bases between. Germline V gene data show CDR1 as LNHNV and CDR2 as YYDKDF (reference sequence).

V is TRBV19 and J is TRBJ2-2; D is ambiguous. V was clipped by 1 base and J by 6 bases, with 9 bases between them. The CDR3 is 14 amino acids. Germline V gives CDR1 LNHDA, CDR2 SQIVND (reference sequence). The CDR3 DNA is TGTGCCAGTAGTATAGGGACCTTTTCCGGGGAGCTGTTTTTT. This codes for CASSIGTFSGELFF.

This clone was seen more than once but under ten times. The gene calls are TRBV6-5 and TRBJ2-6; D unclear. The CDR3 runs to 15 residues. With 2 bases removed from V and 0 bases from J, the gap between germline ends came to 5 bases. CDR1 is MNHEY, CDR2 SVGAGI, per germline. The DNA for the CDR3 is TGTGCCAGCAGTTACGACCCCTCTGGGGCCAACGTCCTGACTTTC. Protein: CASSYDPSGANVLTF.

This chain joins TRBV5-4 and TRBJ2-1, with 10 bases aligning to TRBD2. The germline CDR1 and CDR2 sequences are SGHNT and YYREEE (reference sequence). V trimming: 2 bases; J trimming: 3 bases; junction bases outside the gene matches: 11. The CDR3 has 18 amino acids. DNA of the CDR3: TGTGCCAGCAGCTTCCGGCTGGCTAGCGGGAGCCTCTACAATGAGCAGTTCTTC. This sequence encodes CASSFRLASGSLYNEQFF.

The chain uses TRBV6-1 and TRBJ2-7, with TRBD1 matching over 8 bases. The germline V gene has CDR1 MNHNS and CDR2 SASEGT. The V gene end was trimmed by 5 bases and the J gene end by 2 bases; junction bases not matched to a gene: 8. This CDR3 comprises 15 residues. In DNA, the CDR3 is TGTGCCAGCAGTCGACCGGGACAGGCGACCTACGAGCAGTACTTC. Amino acids: CASSRPGQATYEQYF.

This clone appeared a few times. This chain links TRBV2 with TRBJ1-2; D might be TRBD1 (6 bases). The CDR3 spans 16 residues. V was cut by 6 bases and J by 4 bases, with 21 bases left in between. Germline-derived CDR1 and CDR2 are SNHLY and FYNNEI. As DNA, the CDR3 is TGTGCCAGCAGGATGGGGGTGGGGGGCGCGTCCTATGGCTACACCTTC. Translation: CASRMGVGGASYGYTF.

This clone was observed a single time. The V gene is TRBV7-2, the J gene TRBJ2-3; TRBD2 matches 9 bases. Germline V gene lookup returns CDR1 SGHTA and CDR2 FQGNSA. This CDR3 has 16 residues. V shed 6 bases, J shed 3 bases, and the junction held 10 bases outside the gene matches. Here the CDR3 reads CASSPGLARLTDTQYF. Written as DNA, the CDR3 is TGTGCCAGCAGTCCGGGACTAGCACGTTTAACAGATACGCAGTATTTT.

V and J are TRBV18 and TRBJ1-5; TRBD1 matches at 8 bases. Per germline, CDR1 KGHSH and CDR2 LQKENI. V was pared by 4 bases and J by 11 bases, with 13 bases of the junction left unmatched. The CDR3 totals 15 residues. The CDR3 nucleotides read TGTGCCAGCTCACTTGATTCGGGACAGGCAGCGTCCCAGCATTTT. Amino acid sequence: CASSLDSGQAASQHF.

This clone was observed at least ten times. The rearrangement links TRBV19 to TRBJ1-3, with a weak D call TRBD1 (5 bases). CDR1 is LNHDA, CDR2 SQIVND, per germline (reference sequence). V was cut by 5 bases and J by 7 bases, with 12 bases left in between. This CDR3 spans 13 amino acids. The CDR3 DNA sequence: TGTGCCAGTAGTGTCCGGGACTCGAACACCATATATTTT. Translated, it gives CASSVRDSNTIYF.

The gene calls are TRBV27 and TRBJ2-7; a weak D match, TRBD1 (6 bases). Germline CDR1 is MNHEY and CDR2 is SMNVEV (reference sequence). CDR3 length equals 13 residues. Trimming removed 4 bases at V and 5 bases at J, with 12 bases between. The CDR3 coding sequence is TGTGCCAGCAGTTCGAACAGGGTGCACGAGCAGTACTTC. Protein sequence: CASSSNRVHEQYF.

The V gene is TRBV7-2, the J gene TRBJ1-4; D unclear. Germline V gene sequence: CDR1 SGHTA, CDR2 FQGNSA. V was clipped by 5 bases and J by 4 bases, with 8 bases between them. This CDR3 region has 13 residues. The DNA of the CDR3 is TGTGCCAGCAGCAGAGGACTTAATGAAAAACTGTTTTTT. Translation: CASSRGLNEKLFF.

The chain recombines TRBV7-9 with TRBJ1-1, with a tentative D call TRBD1 (5 bases). The CDR3 spans 14 residues. Deletions cut 5 bases from V and 5 bases from J, with 15 bases between. The V gene's germline CDR1 is SEHNR and CDR2 FQNEAQ (reference sequence). This CDR3 is CASSPFLGATEAFF. CDR3 sequence (DNA): TGTGCCAGCAGCCCCTTCCTTGGGGCAACTGAAGCTTTCTTT.

The chain recombines TRBV7-2 with TRBJ2-1; 9 bases fit TRBD2. Per the germline V gene, CDR1 is SGHTA and CDR2 is FQGNSA. V was clipped by 4 bases and J by 0 bases; unmatched bases: 4. CDR3 length: 16 residues. CDR3 DNA: TGTGCCAGCAGCTACAGCGGGGGGAGCTCCTACAATGAGCAGTTCTTC. Residues: CASSYSGGSSYNEQFF.

The chain uses TRBV6-1 and TRBJ2-1, with TRBD2 identical over 7 bases. The CDR3 spans 16 residues. Per the germline V gene, CDR1 is MNHNS and CDR2 is SASEGT. The V and J ends lost 2 bases and 5 bases, in that order; junction bases with no gene match: 9. CDR3 in amino acids: CASSEWTRPFDNEQFF. CDR3 DNA: TGTGCCAGCAGTGAATGGACTAGACCATTCGACAATGAGCAGTTCTTC.

The sample holds one count of this clone. CDR3 in DNA: TGTGCCAGCAGCTTATACCATGAGCAGTTCTTC. Amino acids: CASSLYHEQFF. The chain combines TRBV11-2 with TRBJ2-1; the D is unclear. The CDR3 contains 11 residues. V was trimmed by 2 bases and J by 8 bases, leaving 4 bases between them. Germline CDR1 SGHAT, CDR2 FQNNGV.

The V gene is TRBV7-9, the J gene TRBJ1-6; a possible D gene is TRBD1 (5 bases). Germline V gene sequence: CDR1 SEHNR, CDR2 FQNEAQ (reference sequence). The CDR3 is 14 residues long. V was pared by 3 bases and J by 8 bases, with 11 bases between. CDR3 in amino acids: CASSFGGDDSPLHF. The CDR3 DNA follows: TGTGCCAGCAGCTTTGGAGGGGACGATTCACCCCTCCACTTT.

This clone was seen once. CDR3 DNA sequence: TGTGCCAGCAGCCCTACGGCAGGGAACACTGAAGCTTTCTTT. Amino acids: CASSPTAGNTEAFF. The chain carries TRBV7-2 and TRBJ1-1; no firm D call. Per germline, CDR1 SGHTA and CDR2 FQGNSA. This CDR3 is built from 14 residues. V was trimmed by 5 bases and J by 1 base, leaving 11 bases between them.

This chain joins TRBV7-9 and TRBJ1-1; 7 nucleotides line up with TRBD1. Germline V CDR1 and CDR2: SEHNR, FQNEAQ (reference sequence). The J segment lost 2 bases and the V segment lost 0 bases, leaving 12 bases of the junction unmatched. The CDR3 length is 18 residues. DNA of the CDR3: TGTGCCAGCAGCTTAGCGCGGGGGGGCAGGGGGTTTAACACTGAAGCTTTCTTT. This encodes CASSLARGGRGFNTEAFF.

In its sample, this clone ranks as medium-sized. V gene TRBV29-1 combines with J gene TRBJ2-7; D perhaps matches TRBD1 (6 bases). Trimming removed 0 bases at V and 5 bases at J, with 8 bases between. The CDR3 runs 12 residues. CDR1 is SQVTM, CDR2 ANQGSEA, per germline. The CDR3 DNA sequence: TGCAGCGTTGAAGATCAGGGGAACGAGCAGTACTTC. Protein: CSVEDQGNEQYF.

This clone was found once. J is TRBJ2-1 and V is TRBV10-2, with 10 bases fitting TRBD1. This CDR3 comprises 15 residues. Germline CDR1 and CDR2: WSHSY and SAAADI. Germline trimming cut 5 bases from V and 7 bases from J; bases unmatched to any gene: 8. The CDR3 loop is CASSPGTGAWNEQFF. The CDR3, as DNA: TGCGCCAGCAGTCCTGGGACAGGGGCCTGGAATGAGCAGTTCTTC.

The gene calls are TRBV13 and TRBJ2-4; no definite D call. Between the trimmed V and J ends, which lost 4 bases and 0 bases, there was a span of 10 bases. CDR3 length: 15 amino acids. Germline loops: CDR1 PRHDT, CDR2 FYEKMQ (reference sequence). CDR3 protein: CASSSRSGAKNIQYF. In nucleotides, the CDR3 is TGTGCCAGCAGCTCTCGTTCGGGAGCCAAAAACATTCAGTACTTC. The full variable domain, completed using reference TRBV13 and TRBJ2-4, is AAGVIQSPRHLIKEKRETATLKCYPIPRHDTVYWYQQGPGQDPQFLISFYEKMQSDKGSIPDRFSAQQFSDYHSELNMSSLELGDSALYFCASSSRSGAKNIQYFGAGTRLSVL.